The 26 T cell receptor beta chains listed next were all sequenced from one sample in a study of blood T cell repertoires in COVID-19 (dated by TCRdb to about 2020). The library came from the immunoSEQ multiplex PCR assay. TCRdb retrieved this table from immuneACCESS and kept in-frame rearrangements only. Not all clones are present; in checked studies, unresolved V genes account for under half, and no reason is known for the remainder. Recorded for this sample are a few hundred thousand clones; around 91% of them occurred a single time. The top ten hold approximately 16% of the sample. Material for sequencing was PBMCs or T cells enriched from blood (not recorded which). These receptors all come from a man aged 30 to 45 who had been exposed to COVID-19.

This chain links TRBV18 with TRBJ2-1, with D possibly matching TRBD1 (5 bases). The length of the CDR3 is 14 residues. The ends were cut back, 3 bases at V and 6 bases at J, with 12 bases in the middle. CDR1 is KGHSH, CDR2 LQKENI, per germline. The CDR3 nucleotides are TGTGCCAGCTCACCGGGTCGGCAGGGCAATGAGCAGTTCTTC. Translation gives CASSPGRQGNEQFF.

The genes are TRBV18 and TRBJ2-7; TRBD1 aligns across 8 bases. V was clipped by 5 bases and J by 6 bases; unmatched bases: 9. Germline CDR1 is KGHSH and CDR2 is LQKENI. CDR3 length equals 14 residues. CDR3 protein: CASSELGQGGEQYF. The CDR3 nucleotides read TGTGCCAGCTCAGAACTCGGACAGGGAGGCGAGCAGTACTTC.

V and J are TRBV7-9 and TRBJ1-2; perhaps TRBD1 as D (6 bases). The CDR3 spans 15 residues. CDR1 is SEHNR, CDR2 FQNEAQ, per germline (reference sequence). The V end lost 5 bases, the J end lost 5 bases, and 18 bases lay between the germline ends. CDR3 region: CASSPVTGGRYGYTF. The CDR3 region has the DNA TGTGCCAGCAGCCCTGTCACGGGGGGCAGGTATGGCTACACCTTC. Together with reference TRBV7-9 and TRBJ1-2, the CDR3 gives the full variable domain: DTGVSQNPRHKITKRGQNVTFRCDPISEHNRLYWYRQTLGQGPEFLTYFQNEAQLEKSRLLSDRFSAERPKGSFSTLEIQRTEQGDSAMYLCASSPVTGGRYGYTFGSGTRLTVV.

The rearrangement joins TRBV29-1 to TRBJ1-4, with 7 bases fitting TRBD1. CDR1 and CDR2 (germline): SQVTM, ANQGSEA. Trimming cost V 2 bases and J 0 bases; bases outside gene matches: 0. The CDR3 has 14 residues. CDR3 in DNA: TGCAGCGTTGAACAGGGGGCAACTAATGAAAAACTGTTTTTT. Its protein product is CSVEQGATNEKLFF.

V gene TRBV18 combines with J gene TRBJ1-1; 8 bases align to TRBD1. V trimming: 3 bases; J trimming: 6 bases; junction bases outside the gene matches: 12. CDR1 and CDR2 from the germline V gene are KGHSH and LQKENI. The CDR3 totals 16 residues. The CDR3 is CASSPNRQGMAAEAFF. The CDR3 DNA sequence: TGTGCCAGCTCACCGAATAGACAGGGGATGGCGGCTGAAGCTTTCTTT.

This sequence joins TRBV4-2 and TRBJ2-3, with TRBD2 matching over 10 bases. After removal of 0 bases from V and 2 bases from J, the junction contained 8 bases not matched to a gene. Germline V CDR1 and CDR2: LGHNA, YNFKEQ. The CDR3 is made up of 18 amino acids. The CDR3 region is CASSQEIAGGDFTDTQYF. DNA of the CDR3: TGTGCCAGCAGCCAAGAGATAGCGGGGGGCGATTTCACAGATACGCAGTATTTT.

This chain links TRBV30 with TRBJ2-5; 7 nucleotides match TRBD1. V shed 0 bases, J shed 1 base, and the junction held 5 bases outside the gene matches. Germline CDR1 GTSNPN, CDR2 SVGIG (reference sequence). This CDR3 comprises 15 residues. The CDR3 nucleotides are TGTGCCTGGAGTGTACGGGGACAGAGCCAAGAGACCCAGTACTTC. Translated: CAWSVRGQSQETQYF.

This chain connects TRBV5-1 to TRBJ2-2, with D maybe TRBD1 (6 bases). CDR1 and CDR2 from the germline V gene are SGHRS and YFSETQ. V lost 4 bases and J lost 4, with 14 bases in between. The CDR3 consists of 15 residues. CDR3 DNA sequence: TGCGCCAGCAGCGGGACATTCCTTCCCACCGGGGAGCTGTTTTTT. This sequence encodes CASSGTFLPTGELFF.

This sequence joins TRBV3-1 (or the pseudogene TRBV3-2) and TRBJ1-6; D possibly corresponds to TRBD1 (6 bases). CDR3 length: 15 amino acids. The germline V and J ends were trimmed by 4 bases and 7 bases, with 14 bases remaining between them. CDR1 is LGHDT and CDR2 is YNNKEL in the germline V gene (reference sequence). CDR3 sequence (DNA): TGTGCCAGCAGCCCAATAAGCAGGGGAAATTCACCCCTCCACTTT. Its translation: CASSPISRGNSPLHF.

The rearrangement uses TRBV15 and TRBJ2-2; D perhaps matches TRBD1 (5 bases). Trimming removed 1 base at V and 1 base at J, with 7 bases between. The CDR3 sequence is 15 residues long. Germline CDR1 LNHNV, CDR2 YYDKDF (reference sequence). In DNA form, the CDR3 reads TGTGCCACCAGCAGAGCAGGGATGAACACCGGGGAGCTGTTTTTT. It encodes CATSRAGMNTGELFF.

The V call is TRBV5-1, the J call TRBJ2-2; D might be TRBD1 (6 bases). In germline, CDR1 is SGHRS, CDR2 YFSETQ. The CDR3 loop spans 16 amino acids. The V end was cut by 4 bases, the J end by 0 bases, with 13 bases between. CDR3 DNA: TGCGCCAGCAGCGGCACAGGGCAGGCGAACACCGGGGAGCTGTTTTTT. This encodes CASSGTGQANTGELFF.

The chain joins TRBV9 to TRBJ2-2; possibly TRBD2 for D (5 bases). The germline V and J ends were trimmed by 3 bases and 4 bases, with 13 bases remaining between them. Germline V gene data show CDR1 as SGDLS and CDR2 as YYNGEE. This CDR3 spans 15 amino acids. Here the CDR3 DNA reads TGTGCCAGCAGCGCCCGGGATTACCTCACCGGGGAGCTGTTTTTT. This translates into CASSARDYLTGELFF.

This clone was seen a handful of times. The gene calls are TRBV5-4 and TRBJ1-2, with 7 positions matching TRBD1. Per germline, CDR1 SGHNT and CDR2 YYREEE (reference sequence). The CDR3 totals 13 residues. J lost 4 bases, V lost 4 bases, and 4 bases had no gene match. DNA of the CDR3: TGTGCCAGCAGCGAGGGACAGTCCTATGGCTACACCTTC. Its protein product is CASSEGQSYGYTF.

The chain joins TRBV5-1 to TRBJ2-3; 9 nucleotides line up with TRBD2. The trim removed 0 bases at V and 2 bases at J, leaving 7 bases unmatched. Looked up from germline, CDR1 is SGHRS and CDR2 is YFSETQ. This CDR3 is built from 17 residues. CDR3 DNA: TGCGCCAGCAGCTTGGGAGCTAGCGGGGAATACACAGATACGCAGTATTTT. Amino acid sequence: CASSLGASGEYTDTQYF. Looking up the rest from reference TRBV5-1 and TRBJ2-3 gives the full variable domain: KAGVTQTPRYLIKTRGQQVTLSCSPISGHRSVSWYQQTPGQGLQFLFEYFSETQRNKGNFPGRFSGRQFSNSRSEMNVSTLELGDSALYLCASSLGASGEYTDTQYFGPGTRLTVL.

The V call is TRBV10-3, the J call TRBJ1-2; 7 bases are a match to TRBD1. Germline V gives CDR1 ENHRY, CDR2 SYGVKD. V trimming: 7 bases; J trimming: 8 bases; junction bases outside the gene matches: 10. The CDR3 is 13 residues long. The CDR3 region is CAINREGARGYTF. The CDR3 bases are TGTGCCATCAATCGAGAGGGGGCGCGGGGCTACACCTTC.

This chain uses TRBV6-2 or TRBV6-3 with TRBJ1-2; unclear D gene. V gave up 4 bases and J gave up 3 bases, with 21 bases separating them. The CDR3 loop spans 17 amino acids. CDR1 is MNHEY, CDR2 SVGEGT, per germline. In nucleotides, the CDR3 is TGTGCCAGCAGTTTGAGGCCGAGGGCCCGAAGGGACTATGGCTACACCTTC. It yields the protein CASSLRPRARRDYGYTF.

The V call is TRBV5-1, the J call TRBJ1-1; 8 bases map to TRBD1. The CDR3 has 15 residues. The V gene end was trimmed by 0 bases and the J gene end by 1 base; junction bases not matched to a gene: 2. Germline V CDR1 and CDR2: SGHRS, YFSETQ. The CDR3 sequence is CASSLGQGRNTEAFF. CDR3 DNA: TGCGCCAGCAGCTTGGGACAGGGGAGGAACACTGAAGCTTTCTTT.

DNA for the CDR3: TGCGCCAGCAGCCCCGTAAACCCCCTAATTGAGCAGTTCTTC. As protein: CASSPVNPLIEQFF. The V and J genes are TRBV4-1 and TRBJ2-1; the D is unclear. V shed 4 bases and J shed 9 bases, with 16 bases lying between them. CDR1 and CDR2 from the germline V gene are MGHRA and YSYEKL. The CDR3 runs to 14 residues.

This sequence joins TRBV7-9 and TRBJ2-1, with no clear D. Trimming left V 2 bases short and J 7 bases short, with 12 bases between. The CDR3 totals 14 residues. The germline V gene encodes CDR1 SEHNR and CDR2 FQNEAQ (reference sequence). CDR3 nucleotides: TGTGCCAGCAGCTTAAGTTATGGAGAAAATGAGCAGTTCTTC. Its translation: CASSLSYGENEQFF.

A remark on this clone: Other DNA sequences in this specimen translate into the identical CDR3. This rearrangement joins TRBV29-1 to TRBJ1-1; 10 bases are shared with TRBD1. CDR3 length equals 13 residues. The V gene's germline CDR1 is SQVTM and CDR2 ANQGSEA. V shed 7 bases, J shed 5 bases, and the junction held 7 bases outside the gene matches. The CDR3 DNA reads TGCAGCGCCCGGACAGGGGGAAATACTGAAGCTTTCTTT. This sequence encodes CSARTGGNTEAFF.

This clone was seen only once. V and J are TRBV6-4 and TRBJ2-3; D gene unclear. The CDR3 runs to 16 residues. Germline loops: CDR1 MRHNA, CDR2 SNTAGT. V was pared by 0 bases and J by 0 bases, with 10 bases between. The CDR3 DNA is TGTGCCAGCAGTGACTCTTCGGTTTTTAGCACAGATACGCAGTATTTT. This sequence encodes CASSDSSVFSTDTQYF.

The J gene is TRBJ1-4, the V gene TRBV4-1, with 9 bases lining up with TRBD1. Germline V gene sequence: CDR1 MGHRA, CDR2 YSYEKL. This CDR3 spans 16 amino acids. The V and J ends lost 1 base and 4 bases, in that order; junction bases with no gene match: 4. CDR3 DNA sequence: TGCGCCAGCAGCCAAGCTGGGACAGGGCTTAATGAAAAACTGTTTTTT. Its protein is CASSQAGTGLNEKLFF.

The rearrangement links TRBV18 to TRBJ1-4; D is perhaps TRBD1 (5 bases). Trimming removed 3 bases from V and 0 bases from J, with 14 bases in between. The CDR3 spans 17 residues. Germline CDR1 is KGHSH and CDR2 is LQKENI. The CDR3 loop reads CASSPSRAHTTNEKLFF. CDR3 nucleotide sequence: TGTGCCAGCTCACCGAGCAGGGCCCACACAACTAATGAAAAACTGTTTTTT.

The chain recombines TRBV27 with TRBJ1-5, with 11 bases that match TRBD1. CDR3 length: 15 amino acids. Germline-derived CDR1 and CDR2 are MNHEY and SMNVEV (reference sequence). V was clipped by 4 bases and J by 3 bases; unmatched bases: 2. The CDR3 spells CASSWGQGDNQPQHF. In DNA form, the CDR3 reads TGTGCCAGCAGTTGGGGACAGGGGGACAATCAGCCCCAGCATTTT.

The rearrangement joins TRBV27 to TRBJ2-4; D is possibly TRBD1 (6 bases). Germline values: CDR1 MNHEY, CDR2 SMNVEV (reference sequence). The CDR3 is made up of 13 amino acids. V was shortened by 7 bases and J by 9 bases, with 16 bases between the two germline ends. The CDR3 nucleotides are TGTGCCAGCACCGCAGGGGCCAGGGGCATTCAGTACTTC. Its translation is CASTAGARGIQYF.

The chain links TRBV18 to TRBJ1-3, with D possibly TRBD1 on 5 matching bases. This CDR3 region has 17 residues. CDR1 is KGHSH, CDR2 LQKENI, per germline. V dropped 2 bases and J dropped 1 base, with 15 bases sitting between them. The CDR3 sequence: CASSPTQGSRSGNTIYF. CDR3 nucleotide sequence: TGTGCCAGCTCACCAACTCAGGGAAGCAGGTCTGGAAACACCATATATTTT. Variable domain in full (rest from reference TRBV18 and TRBJ1-3): NAGVMQNPRHLVRRRGQEARLRCSPMKGHSHVYWYRQLPEEGLKFMVYLQKENIIDESGMPKERFSAEFPKEGPSILRIQQVVRGDSAAYFCASSPTQGSRSGNTIYFGEGSWLTVV.